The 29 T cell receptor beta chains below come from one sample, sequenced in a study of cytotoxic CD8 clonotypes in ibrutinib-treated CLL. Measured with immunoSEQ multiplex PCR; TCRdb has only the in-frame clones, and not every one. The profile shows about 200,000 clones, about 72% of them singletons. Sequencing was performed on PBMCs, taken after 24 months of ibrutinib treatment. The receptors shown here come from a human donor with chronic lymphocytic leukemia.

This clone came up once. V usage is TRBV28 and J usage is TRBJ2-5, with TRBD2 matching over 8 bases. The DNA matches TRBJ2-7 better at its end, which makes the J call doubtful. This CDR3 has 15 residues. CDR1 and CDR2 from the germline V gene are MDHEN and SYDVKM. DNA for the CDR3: TGTGCCAGCAGTTTTCCCGCGGGAGGTCGTTACGAGCAGTACTTC. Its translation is CASSFPAGGRYEQYF.

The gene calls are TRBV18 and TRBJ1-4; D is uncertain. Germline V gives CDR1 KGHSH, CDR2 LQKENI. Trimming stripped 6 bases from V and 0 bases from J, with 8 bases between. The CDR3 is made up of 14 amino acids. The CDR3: CASSPRSTNEKLFF. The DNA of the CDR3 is TGTGCCAGCTCGCCTCGATCAACTAATGAAAAACTGTTTTTT.

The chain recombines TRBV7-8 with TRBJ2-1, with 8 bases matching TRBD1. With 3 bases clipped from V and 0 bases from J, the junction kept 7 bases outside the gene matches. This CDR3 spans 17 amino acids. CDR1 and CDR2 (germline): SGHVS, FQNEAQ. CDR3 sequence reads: CASSFQGARSSYNEQFF. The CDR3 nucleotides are TGTGCCAGCAGCTTTCAGGGGGCCCGGAGCTCCTACAATGAGCAGTTCTTC.

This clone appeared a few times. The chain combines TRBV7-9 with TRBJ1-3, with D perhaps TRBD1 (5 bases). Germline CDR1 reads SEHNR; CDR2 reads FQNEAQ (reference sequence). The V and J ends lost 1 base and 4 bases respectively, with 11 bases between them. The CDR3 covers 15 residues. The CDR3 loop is CASSLGGSLGNTIYF. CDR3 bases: TGTGCCAGCAGCTTAGGGGGCAGTCTAGGAAACACCATATATTTT.

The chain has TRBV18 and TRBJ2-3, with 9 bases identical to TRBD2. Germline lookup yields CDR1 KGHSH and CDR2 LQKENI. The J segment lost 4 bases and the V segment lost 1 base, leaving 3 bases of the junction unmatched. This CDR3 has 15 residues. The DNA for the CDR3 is TGTGCCAGCTCACCACTAGCGGGAGTTGCAGATACGCAGTATTTT. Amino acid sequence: CASSPLAGVADTQYF.

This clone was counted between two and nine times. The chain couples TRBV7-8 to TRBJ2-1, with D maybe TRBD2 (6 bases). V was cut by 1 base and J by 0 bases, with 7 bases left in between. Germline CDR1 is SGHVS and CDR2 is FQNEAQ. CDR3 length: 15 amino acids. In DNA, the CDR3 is TGTGCCAGCAGCTTAGTCGGGAGCTCCTACAATGAGCAGTTCTTC. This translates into CASSLVGSSYNEQFF.

CDR3 nucleotides: TGCGCCAGCAGCTTGCGTGGGCCTAGAACTACCGGGGAGCTGTTTTTT. This translates into CASSLRGPRTTGELFF. The rearrangement links TRBV5-1 to TRBJ2-2; D gene unclear. Trimming cost V 1 base and J 5 bases, with 15 bases left between them. The CDR3 spans 16 residues. CDR1 is SGHRS, CDR2 YFSETQ, per germline.

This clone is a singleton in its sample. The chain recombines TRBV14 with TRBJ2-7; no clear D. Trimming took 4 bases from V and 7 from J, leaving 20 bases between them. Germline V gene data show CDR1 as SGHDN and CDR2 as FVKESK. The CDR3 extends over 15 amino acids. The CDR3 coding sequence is TGTGCCAGCAGCCCACGCCGACAAAGACTGGGGGAGCAGTACTTC. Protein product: CASSPRRQRLGEQYF.

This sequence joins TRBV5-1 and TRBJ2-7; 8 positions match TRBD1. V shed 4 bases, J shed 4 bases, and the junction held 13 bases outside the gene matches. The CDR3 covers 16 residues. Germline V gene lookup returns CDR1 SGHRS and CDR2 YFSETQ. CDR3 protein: CASSKGTGSGVYEQYF. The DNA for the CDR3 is TGCGCCAGCAGCAAAGGGACAGGTAGCGGTGTGTACGAGCAGTACTTC.

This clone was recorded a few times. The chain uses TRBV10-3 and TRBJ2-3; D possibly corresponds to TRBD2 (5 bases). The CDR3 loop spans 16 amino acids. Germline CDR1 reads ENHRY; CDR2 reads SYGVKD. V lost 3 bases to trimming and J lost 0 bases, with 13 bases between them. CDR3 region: CAISDSGDFSTDTQYF. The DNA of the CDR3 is TGTGCCATCAGTGATTCCGGGGATTTCAGCACAGATACGCAGTATTTT.

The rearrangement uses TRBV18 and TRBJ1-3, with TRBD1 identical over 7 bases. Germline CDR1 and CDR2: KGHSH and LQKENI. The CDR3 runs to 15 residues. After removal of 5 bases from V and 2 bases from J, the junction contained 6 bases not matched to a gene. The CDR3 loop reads CASSSPTGAGNTIYF. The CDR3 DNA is TGTGCCAGCTCATCGCCAACAGGGGCTGGAAACACCATATATTTT.

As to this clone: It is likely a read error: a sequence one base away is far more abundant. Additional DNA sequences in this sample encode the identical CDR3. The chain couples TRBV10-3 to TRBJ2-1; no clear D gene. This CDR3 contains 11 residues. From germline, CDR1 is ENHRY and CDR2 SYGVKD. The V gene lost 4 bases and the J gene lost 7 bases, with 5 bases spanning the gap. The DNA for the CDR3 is TGTGCCATCAGTGTGGGAAATGAGCAGTTCTTC. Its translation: CAISVGNEQFF.

The CDR3 DNA reads as TGTGCCAGCAGCTCCGGGCTTTTCGACCCCTACGAGCAGTACTTC. This translates into CASSSGLFDPYEQYF. The rearrangement joins TRBV5-6 to TRBJ2-7; D call uncertain. Germline lookup yields CDR1 SGHDT and CDR2 YYEEEE. V lost 3 bases to trimming and J lost 2 bases, with 15 bases between them. This CDR3 comprises 15 residues.

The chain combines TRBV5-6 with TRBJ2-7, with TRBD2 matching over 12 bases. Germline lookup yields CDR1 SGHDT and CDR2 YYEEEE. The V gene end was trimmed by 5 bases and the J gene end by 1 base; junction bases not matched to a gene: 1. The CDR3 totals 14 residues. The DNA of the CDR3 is TGTGCCAGCAGGCTAGCGGGAGGGTCCTACGAGCAGTACTTC. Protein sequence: CASRLAGGSYEQYF.

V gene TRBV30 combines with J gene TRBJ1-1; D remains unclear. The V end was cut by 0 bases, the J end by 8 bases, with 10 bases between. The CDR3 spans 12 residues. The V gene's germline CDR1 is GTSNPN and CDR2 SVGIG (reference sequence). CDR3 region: CAWSVFYAEAFF. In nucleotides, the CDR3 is TGTGCCTGGAGTGTATTCTACGCGGAAGCTTTCTTT.

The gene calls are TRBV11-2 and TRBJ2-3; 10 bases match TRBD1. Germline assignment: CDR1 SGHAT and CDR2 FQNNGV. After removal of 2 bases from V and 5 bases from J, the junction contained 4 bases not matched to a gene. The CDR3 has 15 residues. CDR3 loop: CASSLKDRGVDTQYF. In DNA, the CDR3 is TGTGCCAGCAGCTTAAAGGACAGGGGGGTAGATACGCAGTATTTT.

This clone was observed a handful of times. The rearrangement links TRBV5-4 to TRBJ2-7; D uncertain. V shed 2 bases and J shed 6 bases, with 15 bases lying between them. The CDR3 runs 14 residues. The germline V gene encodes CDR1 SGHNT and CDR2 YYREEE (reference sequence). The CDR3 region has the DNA TGTGCCAGCAGCTTTCCGGGCCCCGCCCCCGAGCAGTACTTC. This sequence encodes CASSFPGPAPEQYF.

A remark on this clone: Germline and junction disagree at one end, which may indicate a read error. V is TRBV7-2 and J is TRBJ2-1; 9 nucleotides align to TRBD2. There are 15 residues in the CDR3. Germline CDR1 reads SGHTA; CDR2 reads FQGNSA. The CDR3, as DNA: TGTGCCAGCAGGTTAGCGGGAGTGGTGCGCACTGAGCAGTTCTTC. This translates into CASRLAGVVRTEQFF.

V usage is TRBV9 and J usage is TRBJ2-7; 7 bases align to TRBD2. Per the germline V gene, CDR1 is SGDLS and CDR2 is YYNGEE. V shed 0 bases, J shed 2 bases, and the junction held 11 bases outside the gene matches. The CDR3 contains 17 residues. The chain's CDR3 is CASSVEGAGVPTYEQYF. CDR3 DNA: TGTGCCAGCAGCGTAGAAGGGGCGGGGGTACCCACCTACGAGCAGTACTTC.

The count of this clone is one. The CDR3 sequence is CASSLGGGSSYEQYF. CDR3 DNA: TGTGCCAGCAGCTTAGGTGGGGGTAGCTCCTACGAGCAGTACTTC. This rearrangement joins TRBV7-6 to TRBJ2-7; the D call may be TRBD1 or TRBD2 (5 bases each). V gave up 1 base and J gave up 0 bases, with 10 bases separating them. Germline lookup yields CDR1 SGHVS and CDR2 FNYEAQ. The CDR3 extends over 15 amino acids.

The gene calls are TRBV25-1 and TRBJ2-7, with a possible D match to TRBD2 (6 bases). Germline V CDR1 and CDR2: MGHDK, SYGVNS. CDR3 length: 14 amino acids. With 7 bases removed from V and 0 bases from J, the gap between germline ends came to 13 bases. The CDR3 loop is CASTRAGNSYEQYF. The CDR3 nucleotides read TGTGCCAGCACCCGAGCGGGTAACTCCTACGAGCAGTACTTC.

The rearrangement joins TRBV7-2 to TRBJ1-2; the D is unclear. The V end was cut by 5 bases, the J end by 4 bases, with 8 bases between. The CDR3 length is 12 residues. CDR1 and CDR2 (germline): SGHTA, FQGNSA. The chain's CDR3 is CASSALPYGYTF. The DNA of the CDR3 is TGTGCCAGCAGCGCCCTCCCCTATGGCTACACCTTC.

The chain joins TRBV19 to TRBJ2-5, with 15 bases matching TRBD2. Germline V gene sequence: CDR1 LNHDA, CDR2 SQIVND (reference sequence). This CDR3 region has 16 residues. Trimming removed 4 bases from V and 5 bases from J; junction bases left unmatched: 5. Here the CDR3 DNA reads TGTGCCAGTAGTACGGGACTAGCGGGAGGTCAGGAGACCCAGTACTTC. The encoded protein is CASSTGLAGGQETQYF.

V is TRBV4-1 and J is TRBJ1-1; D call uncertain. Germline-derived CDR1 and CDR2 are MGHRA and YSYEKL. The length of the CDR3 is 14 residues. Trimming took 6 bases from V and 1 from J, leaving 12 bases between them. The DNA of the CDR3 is TGCGCCAGCAGGATGCTTGGTGGGAACACTGAAGCTTTCTTT. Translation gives CASRMLGGNTEAFF.

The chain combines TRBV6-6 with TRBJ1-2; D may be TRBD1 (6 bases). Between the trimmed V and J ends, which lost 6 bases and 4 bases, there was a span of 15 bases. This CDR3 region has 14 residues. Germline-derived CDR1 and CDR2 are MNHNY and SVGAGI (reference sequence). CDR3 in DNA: TGTGCCAGCAGCCACGGGGGGGGCATCTATGGCTACACCTTC. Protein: CASSHGGGIYGYTF.

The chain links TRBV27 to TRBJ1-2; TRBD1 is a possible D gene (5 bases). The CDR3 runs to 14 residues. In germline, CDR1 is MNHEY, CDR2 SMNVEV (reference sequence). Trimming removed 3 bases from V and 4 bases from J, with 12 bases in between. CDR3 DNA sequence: TGTGCCAGCAGTTTTGGGACCGCGGGCTATGGCTACACCTTC. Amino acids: CASSFGTAGYGYTF.

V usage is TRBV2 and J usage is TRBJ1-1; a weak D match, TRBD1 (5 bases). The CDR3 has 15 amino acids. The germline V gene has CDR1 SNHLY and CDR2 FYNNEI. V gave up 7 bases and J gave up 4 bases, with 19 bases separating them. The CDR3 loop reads CASTKERGSSTEAFF. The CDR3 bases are TGTGCCAGCACCAAGGAACGGGGCTCTAGCACTGAAGCTTTCTTT.

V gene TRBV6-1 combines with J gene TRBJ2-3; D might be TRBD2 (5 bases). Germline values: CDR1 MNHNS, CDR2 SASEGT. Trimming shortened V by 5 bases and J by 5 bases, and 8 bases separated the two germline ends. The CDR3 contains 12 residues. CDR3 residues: CASSSGGDTQYF. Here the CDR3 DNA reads TGTGCCAGCAGTTCAGGAGGAGATACGCAGTATTTT.

CDR3 sequence (DNA): TGTGCCAGCTCACCAGCAGCTACCTACGAGCAGTACTTC. As protein: CASSPAATYEQYF. The chain is built from TRBV18 and TRBJ2-7; D unresolved. With 2 bases removed from V and 2 bases from J, the gap between germline ends came to 7 bases. The CDR3 loop spans 13 amino acids. Germline V gene sequence: CDR1 KGHSH, CDR2 LQKENI.